The text below deals with one TCR beta chain. The CDR3 runs to 18 residues. CDR1 is LGHNA, CDR2 YSLEER, per germline. V was pared by 3 bases and J by 6 bases, with 23 bases between. These data belong to a study of blood T cell repertoires in COVID-19. Overall study: The study drew acute and convalescent COVID-19 samples from the United States, Italy and Spain. T cells, B-cell-depleted T cells, or PBMCs supplied cDNA or gDNA.

Patients at the Seattle site were enrolled during active infection and followed longitudinally. In the original analysis: Estimated nucleated cell counts came from reference gene primer amplification. Sequencing used immunoSEQ multiplex PCR; TCRdb keeps in-frame clones, though not all of them. That table gives V, J and clone size, and the DNA gave D and trimming. The sample yields 200,000 or so clones, more than 80% seen once. The sequenced sample consisted of peripheral blood. This clonotype was obtained from an elderly woman with COVID-19, enrolled during active disease. This chain joins TRBV4-3 and TRBJ2-2; possible D gene TRBD1, 5 bases. The DNA for the CDR3 is TGCGCCAGCAGCCATCATCCCAACGTCAGGGTTAGGGCCGGGGAGCTGTTTTTT. As protein: CASSHHPNVRVRAGELFF.